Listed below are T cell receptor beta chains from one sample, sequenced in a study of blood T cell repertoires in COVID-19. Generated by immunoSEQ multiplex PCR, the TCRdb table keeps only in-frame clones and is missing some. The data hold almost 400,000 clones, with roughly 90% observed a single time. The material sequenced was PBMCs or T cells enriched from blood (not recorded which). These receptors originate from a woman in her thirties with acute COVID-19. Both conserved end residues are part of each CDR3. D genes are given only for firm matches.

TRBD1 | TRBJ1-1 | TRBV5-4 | TGTGCCAGCAGCACTACAGGGGGGGGAACTGAAGCTTTCTTT | CASSTTGGGTEAFF
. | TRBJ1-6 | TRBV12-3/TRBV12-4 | TGTGCCAGCAGTTTGAGACTCGGTTCACCCCTCCACTTT | CASSLRLGSPLHF
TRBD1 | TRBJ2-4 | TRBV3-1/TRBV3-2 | TGTGCCAGCAGCCCGCCGACAGGGGGCAAAAACATTCAGTACTTC | CASSPPTGGKNIQYF
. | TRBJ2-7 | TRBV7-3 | TGTGCCAGCAGCTTTTCAGTGGGGGGTCACTACGAGCAGTACTTC | CASSFSVGGHYEQYF
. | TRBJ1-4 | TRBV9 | TGTGCCAGCAGCCTAACAGGGTTCAGGGAAAAACTGTTTTTT | CASSLTGFREKLFF
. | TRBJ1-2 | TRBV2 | TGTGCCAGCAGTGGGACTTCTTACTATGGCTACACCTTC | CASSGTSYYGYTF
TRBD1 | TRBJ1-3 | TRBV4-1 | TGCGCCAGCAGCCAAGATCCGACAGGGTCGTCTGGAAACACCATATATTTT | CASSQDPTGSSGNTIYF
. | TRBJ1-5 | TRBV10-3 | TGTGCCACCTCCCAGTCAGGGGTCGATAGCAATCAGCCCCAGCATTTT | CATSQSGVDSNQPQHF
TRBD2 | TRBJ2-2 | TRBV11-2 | TGTGCCAGCAGGCGACTAGCTGCCGGGGAGCTGTTTTTT | CASRRLAAGELFF
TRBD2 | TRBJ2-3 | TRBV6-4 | TGTGCCAGCAGTTTGGGTAGCGGGCGTCTGGATACGCAGTATTTT | CASSLGSGRLDTQYF
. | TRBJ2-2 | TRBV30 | TGTGCCTGGATCCCGGGAGATTACACCGGGGAGCTGTTTTTT | CAWIPGDYTGELFF